What follows describes a single T cell receptor (beta chain). The sample comes from a study of blood T cell repertoires in COVID-19. Study in general: There were acute and convalescent COVID-19 samples, and they came from the United States, Italy and Spain.

V gave up 7 bases and J gave up 0 bases, with 12 bases separating them. Germline-derived CDR1 and CDR2 are SGHAT and FQNNGV. The CDR3 has 14 residues. Original methodology: Amplifying reference gene primers gave estimates of nucleated cell counts. Only in-frame clones appear in the TCRdb table, and some are missing; sequencing was by immunoSEQ multiplex PCR. V, J and clone size derive from that table, while D and trimming were established from the DNA sequence. The sample carries more than 200,000 clones, more than 65% recorded once. Sequenced material: peripheral blood. The chain joins TRBV11-2 to TRBJ1-1; D gene ambiguous. The sequence was collected from a man aged 45 to 65 with active or convalescent COVID-19. In DNA, the CDR3 is TGTGCCAGCACCACTACTAGGATGAACACTGAAGCTTTCTTT. This translates into CASTTTRMNTEAFF.